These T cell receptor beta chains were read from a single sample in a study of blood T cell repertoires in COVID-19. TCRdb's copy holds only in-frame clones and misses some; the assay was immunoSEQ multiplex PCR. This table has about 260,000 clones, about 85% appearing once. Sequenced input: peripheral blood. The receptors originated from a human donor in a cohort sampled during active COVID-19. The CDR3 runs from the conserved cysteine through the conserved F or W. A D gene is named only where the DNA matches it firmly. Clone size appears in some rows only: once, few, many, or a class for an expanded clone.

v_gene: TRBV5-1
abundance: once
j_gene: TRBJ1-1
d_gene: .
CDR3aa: CASSLAGHTEAFF
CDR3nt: TGCGCCAGCAGCTTGGCCGGTCACACTGAAGCTTTCTTT

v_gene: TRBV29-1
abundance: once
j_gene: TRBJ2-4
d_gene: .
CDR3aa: CSVVKENKNIQYF
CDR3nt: TGCAGCGTTGTGAAGGAGAACAAAAACATTCAGTACTTC

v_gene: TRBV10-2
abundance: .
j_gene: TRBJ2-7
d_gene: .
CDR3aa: CASSGSGSYEQYF
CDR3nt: TGCGCCAGCAGCGGGAGCGGATCCTACGAGCAGTACTTC

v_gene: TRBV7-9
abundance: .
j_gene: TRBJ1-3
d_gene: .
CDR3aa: CASTLSPNTIYF
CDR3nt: TGTGCCAGCACCCTATCTCCGAACACCATATATTTT

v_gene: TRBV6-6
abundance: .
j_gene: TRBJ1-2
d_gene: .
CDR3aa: CASSPPGGMGYTF
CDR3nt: TGTGCCAGCAGCCCTCCGGGGGGTATGGGCTACACCTTC

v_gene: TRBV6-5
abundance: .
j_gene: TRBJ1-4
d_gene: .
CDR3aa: CASSYRTGEKLFF
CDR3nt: TGTGCCAGCAGTTACAGGACGGGGGAAAAACTGTTTTTT

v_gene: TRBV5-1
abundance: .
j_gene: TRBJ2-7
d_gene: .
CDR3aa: CASSSNYEQYF
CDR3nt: TGCGCCAGCAGCTCTAACTACGAGCAGTACTTC

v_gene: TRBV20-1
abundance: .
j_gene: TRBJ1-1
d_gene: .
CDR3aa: CSASLGAGTEAFF
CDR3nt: TGCAGTGCTAGTCTGGGAGCGGGCACTGAAGCTTTCTTT

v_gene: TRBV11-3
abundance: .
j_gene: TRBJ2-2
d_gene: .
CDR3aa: CASSFTGAVTGELFF
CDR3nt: TGTGCCAGCAGCTTTACGGGAGCCGTTACCGGGGAGCTGTTTTTT

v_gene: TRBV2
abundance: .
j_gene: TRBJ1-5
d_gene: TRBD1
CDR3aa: CASSEARRLGQGGYQPQHF
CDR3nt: TGTGCCAGCAGTGAAGCGCGAAGGCTGGGACAGGGGGGTTATCAGCCCCAGCATTTT

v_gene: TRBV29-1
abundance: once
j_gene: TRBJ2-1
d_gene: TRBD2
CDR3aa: CSGTTSGSGSEQFF
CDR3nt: TGCAGCGGCACGACTAGCGGGAGTGGGAGTGAGCAGTTCTTC

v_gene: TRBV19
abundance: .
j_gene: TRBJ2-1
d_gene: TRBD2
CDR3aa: CASSHRRRLAGNYNEQFF
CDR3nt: TGTGCCAGTAGTCACCGCCGTCGACTAGCGGGTAACTACAATGAGCAGTTCTTC

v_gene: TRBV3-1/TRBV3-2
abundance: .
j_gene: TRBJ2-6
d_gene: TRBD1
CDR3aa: CASTTGAGANVLTF
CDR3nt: TGTGCCAGCACCACAGGGGCGGGGGCCAACGTCCTGACTTTC

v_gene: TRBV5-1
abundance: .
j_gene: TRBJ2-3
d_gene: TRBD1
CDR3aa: CASSNGQGTDTQYF
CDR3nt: TGCGCCAGCAGCAATGGACAGGGAACAGATACGCAGTATTTT

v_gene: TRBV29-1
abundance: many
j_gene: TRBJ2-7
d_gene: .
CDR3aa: CSVGQASPYEQYF
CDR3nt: TGCAGCGTTGGACAGGCGTCCCCCTACGAGCAGTACTTC

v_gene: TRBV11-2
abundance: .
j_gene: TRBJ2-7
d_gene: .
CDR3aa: CASSLAGALYEQYF
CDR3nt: TGTGCCAGCAGCTTAGCGGGAGCCCTCTACGAGCAGTACTTC

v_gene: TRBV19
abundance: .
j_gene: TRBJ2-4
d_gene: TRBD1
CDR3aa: CASSMGQGALNIQYF
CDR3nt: TGTGCCAGTAGTATGGGACAGGGGGCGTTAAACATTCAGTACTTC

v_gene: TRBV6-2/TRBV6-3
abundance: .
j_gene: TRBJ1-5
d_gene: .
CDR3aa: CASSGTNYSNQPQHF
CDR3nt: TGTGCCAGCAGCGGGACAAATTATAGCAATCAGCCCCAGCATTTT

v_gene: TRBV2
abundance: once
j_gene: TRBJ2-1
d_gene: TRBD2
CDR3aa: CASSDLGLGGYEQFF
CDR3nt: TGTGCCAGCAGTGATCTGGGACTAGGAGGGTATGAGCAGTTCTTC

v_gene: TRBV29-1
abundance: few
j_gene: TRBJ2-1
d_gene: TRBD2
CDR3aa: CSVGTSGRADEQFF
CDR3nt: TGCAGCGTGGGGACTAGCGGGAGGGCCGATGAGCAGTTCTTC

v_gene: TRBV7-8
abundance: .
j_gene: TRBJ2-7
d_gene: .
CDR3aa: CASSYNGVPGDEQYF
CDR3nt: TGTGCCAGCAGCTATAATGGGGTCCCGGGGGACGAGCAGTACTTC

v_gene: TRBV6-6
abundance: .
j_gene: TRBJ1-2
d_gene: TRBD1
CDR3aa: CASSSPGQGITRGYTF
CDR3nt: TGTGCCAGCAGTTCTCCAGGACAGGGGATCACGAGGGGCTACACCTTC

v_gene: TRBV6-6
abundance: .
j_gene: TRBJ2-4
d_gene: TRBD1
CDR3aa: CASTQQGAKNIQYF
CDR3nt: TGTGCCAGCACCCAACAGGGGGCCAAAAACATTCAGTACTTC

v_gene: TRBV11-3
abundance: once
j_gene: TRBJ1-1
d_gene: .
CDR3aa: CASSLDPDSLEAFF
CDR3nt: TGTGCCAGCAGCTTAGATCCGGACAGTTTGGAAGCTTTCTTT

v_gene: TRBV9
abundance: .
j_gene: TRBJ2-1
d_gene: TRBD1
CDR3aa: CASSPGQGAQIPGEQFF
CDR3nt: TGTGCCAGCAGCCCGGGACAGGGGGCGCAGATTCCAGGGGAGCAGTTCTTC

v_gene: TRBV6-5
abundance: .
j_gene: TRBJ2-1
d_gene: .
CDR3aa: CASSYSMAAPYNEQFF
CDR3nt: TGTGCCAGCAGTTACTCGATGGCCGCCCCTTACAATGAGCAGTTCTTC

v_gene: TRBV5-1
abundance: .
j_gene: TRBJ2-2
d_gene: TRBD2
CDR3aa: CASSLEGSGSWSGELFF
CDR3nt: TGCGCCAGCAGCTTGGAAGGTAGCGGGAGTTGGAGCGGGGAGCTGTTTTTT

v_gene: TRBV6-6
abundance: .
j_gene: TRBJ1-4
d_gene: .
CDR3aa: CASESFPTDEKLFF
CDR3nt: TGTGCCAGCGAGTCTTTTCCCACGGATGAAAAACTGTTTTTT

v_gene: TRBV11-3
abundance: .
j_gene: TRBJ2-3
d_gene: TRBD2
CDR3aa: CASSLGLGRADTQYF
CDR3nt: TGTGCCAGCAGCCTGGGACTAGGACGTGCAGATACGCAGTATTTT

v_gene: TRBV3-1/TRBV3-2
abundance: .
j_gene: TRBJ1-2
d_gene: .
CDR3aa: CASSRGDTGYGYTF
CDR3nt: TGTGCCAGCAGCCGAGGGGACACCGGCTATGGCTACACCTTC

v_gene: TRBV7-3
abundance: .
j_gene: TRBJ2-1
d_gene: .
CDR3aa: CASSLAASSYNEQFF
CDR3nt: TGTGCCAGCAGCTTAGCGGCTAGCTCCTACAATGAGCAGTTCTTC

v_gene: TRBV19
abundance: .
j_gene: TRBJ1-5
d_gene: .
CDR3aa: CASSISTGINQPQHF
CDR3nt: TGTGCCAGTAGTATATCTACAGGGATCAATCAGCCCCAGCATTTT

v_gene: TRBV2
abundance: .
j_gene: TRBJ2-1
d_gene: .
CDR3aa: CASSVFYEQFF
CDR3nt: TGTGCCAGCAGTGTCTTCTATGAGCAGTTCTTC

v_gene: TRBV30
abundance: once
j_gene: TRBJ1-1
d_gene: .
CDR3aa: CAWSVRLPNTEAFF
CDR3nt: TGTGCCTGGAGTGTACGACTCCCGAACACTGAAGCTTTCTTT

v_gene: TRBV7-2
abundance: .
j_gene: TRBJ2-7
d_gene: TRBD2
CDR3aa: CASSSLPGGEQYF
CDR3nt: TGTGCCAGCAGCTCCCTCCCGGGGGGCGAGCAGTACTTC

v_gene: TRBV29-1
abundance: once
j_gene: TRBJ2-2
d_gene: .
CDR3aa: CTGINTNTGELFF
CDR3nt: TGCACCGGGATCAACACGAACACCGGGGAGCTGTTTTTT

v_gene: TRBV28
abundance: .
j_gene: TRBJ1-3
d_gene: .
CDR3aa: CASIGNTIYF
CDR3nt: TGTGCCAGTATTGGAAACACCATATATTTT

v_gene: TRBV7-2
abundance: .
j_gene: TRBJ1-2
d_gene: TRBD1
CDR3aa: CASSLGQNYGYTF
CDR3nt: TGTGCCAGCAGCTTGGGACAGAACTATGGCTACACCTTC

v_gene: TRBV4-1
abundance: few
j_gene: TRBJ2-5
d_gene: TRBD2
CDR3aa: CASSQDLWGKGSGRNPETQYF
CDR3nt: TGCGCCAGCAGCCAAGATCTATGGGGAAAGGGTAGCGGGAGAAATCCGGAGACCCAGTACTTC

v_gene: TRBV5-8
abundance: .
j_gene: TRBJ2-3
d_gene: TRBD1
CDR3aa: CASSPNRGGTDTQYF
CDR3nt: TGTGCCAGCAGCCCCAACAGGGGGGGCACAGATACGCAGTATTTT

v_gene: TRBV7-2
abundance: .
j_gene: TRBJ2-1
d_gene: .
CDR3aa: CASSLGRPSLNEQFF
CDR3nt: TGTGCCAGCAGCTTAGGTCGGCCTAGCCTCAATGAGCAGTTCTTC

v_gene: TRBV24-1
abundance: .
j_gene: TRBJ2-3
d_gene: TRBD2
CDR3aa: CATRASGSGDTQYF
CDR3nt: TGTGCCACCAGGGCTAGCGGGAGTGGGGATACGCAGTATTTT

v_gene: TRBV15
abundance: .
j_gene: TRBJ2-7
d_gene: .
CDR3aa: CATSRDRGKWEQYF
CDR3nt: TGTGCCACCAGCAGAGACAGGGGAAAATGGGAGCAGTACTTC

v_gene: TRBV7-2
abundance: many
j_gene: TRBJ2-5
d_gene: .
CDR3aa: CASSLLFRQETQYF
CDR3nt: TGTGCCAGCAGCCTCCTTTTCAGGCAAGAGACCCAGTACTTC

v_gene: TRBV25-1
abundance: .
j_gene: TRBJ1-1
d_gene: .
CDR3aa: CASSEVGGASRAFF
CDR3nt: TGTGCCAGCAGTGAAGTCGGGGGTGCTTCGAGAGCTTTCTTT

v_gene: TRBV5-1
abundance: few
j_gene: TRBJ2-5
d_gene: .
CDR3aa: CASSSLAAEETQYF
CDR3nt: TGCGCCAGCAGCTCACTAGCAGCTGAAGAGACCCAGTACTTC

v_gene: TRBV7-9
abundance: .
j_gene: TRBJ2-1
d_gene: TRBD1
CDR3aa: CASSPTGTAHNEQFF
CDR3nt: TGTGCCAGCAGTCCGACCGGGACAGCTCACAATGAGCAGTTCTTC

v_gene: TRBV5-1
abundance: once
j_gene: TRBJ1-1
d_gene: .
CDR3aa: CASSLSPQMNTEAFF
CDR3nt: TGCGCCAGCAGCTTGTCCCCTCAGATGAACACTGAAGCTTTCTTT